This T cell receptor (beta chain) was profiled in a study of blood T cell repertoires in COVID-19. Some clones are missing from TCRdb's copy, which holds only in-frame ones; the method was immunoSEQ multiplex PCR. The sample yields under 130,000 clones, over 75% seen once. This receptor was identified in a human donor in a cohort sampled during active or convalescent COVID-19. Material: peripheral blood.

CDR3 sequence: CASRQQGYEQYF. The CDR3 nucleotides are TGTGCCAGCAGACAACAGGGATACGAGCAGTACTTC. V is TRBV3-1 (or the pseudogene TRBV3-2) and J is TRBJ2-7; possible D gene TRBD1, 6 bases. The CDR3 extends over 12 amino acids. Germline V gene sequence: CDR1 LGHDT, CDR2 YNNKEL (reference sequence). Trimming removed 6 bases at V and 4 bases at J, with 10 bases between.